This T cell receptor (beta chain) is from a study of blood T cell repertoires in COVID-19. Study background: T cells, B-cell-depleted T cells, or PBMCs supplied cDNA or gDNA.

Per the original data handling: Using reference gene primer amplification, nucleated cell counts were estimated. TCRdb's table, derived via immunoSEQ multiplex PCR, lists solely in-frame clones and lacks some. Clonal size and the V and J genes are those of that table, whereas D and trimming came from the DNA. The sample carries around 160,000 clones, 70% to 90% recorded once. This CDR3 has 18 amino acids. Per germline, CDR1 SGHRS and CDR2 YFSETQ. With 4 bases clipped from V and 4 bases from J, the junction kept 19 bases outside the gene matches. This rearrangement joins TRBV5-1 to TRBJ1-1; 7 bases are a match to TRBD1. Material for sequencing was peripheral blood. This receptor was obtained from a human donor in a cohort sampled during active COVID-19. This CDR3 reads CASSRVATGEGWSTEAFF. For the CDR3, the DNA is TGCGCCAGCAGCCGCGTAGCCACAGGGGAAGGTTGGAGCACTGAAGCTTTCTTT.